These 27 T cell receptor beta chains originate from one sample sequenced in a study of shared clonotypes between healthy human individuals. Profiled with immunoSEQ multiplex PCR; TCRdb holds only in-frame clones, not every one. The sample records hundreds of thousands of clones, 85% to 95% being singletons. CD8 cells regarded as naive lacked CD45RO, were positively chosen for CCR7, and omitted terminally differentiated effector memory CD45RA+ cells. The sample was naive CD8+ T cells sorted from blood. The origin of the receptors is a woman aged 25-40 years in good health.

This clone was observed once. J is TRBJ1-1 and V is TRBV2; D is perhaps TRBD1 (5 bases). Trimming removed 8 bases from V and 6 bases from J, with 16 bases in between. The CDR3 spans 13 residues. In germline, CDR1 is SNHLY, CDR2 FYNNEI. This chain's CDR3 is CASLEGRMAEAFF. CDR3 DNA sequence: TGTGCCAGCCTGGAGGGGAGGATGGCTGAAGCTTTCTTT.

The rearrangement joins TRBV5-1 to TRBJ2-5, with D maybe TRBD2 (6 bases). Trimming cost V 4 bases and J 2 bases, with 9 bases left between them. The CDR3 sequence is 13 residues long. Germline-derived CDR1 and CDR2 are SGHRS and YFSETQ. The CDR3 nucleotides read TGCGCCAGCAGCGCTAGCGTGCAAGAGACCCAGTACTTC. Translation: CASSASVQETQYF.

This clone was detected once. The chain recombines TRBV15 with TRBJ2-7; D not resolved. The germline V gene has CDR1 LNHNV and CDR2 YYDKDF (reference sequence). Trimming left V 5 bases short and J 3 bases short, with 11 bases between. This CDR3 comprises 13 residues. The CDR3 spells CATSWVRGYEQYF. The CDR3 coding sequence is TGTGCCACCAGCTGGGTTCGCGGCTACGAGCAGTACTTC.

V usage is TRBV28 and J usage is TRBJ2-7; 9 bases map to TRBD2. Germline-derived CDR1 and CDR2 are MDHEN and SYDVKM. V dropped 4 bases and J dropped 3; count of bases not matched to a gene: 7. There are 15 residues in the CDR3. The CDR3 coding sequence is TGTGCCAGCAGTTCGATAGCGGGGGCCATCTACGAGCAGTACTTC. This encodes CASSSIAGAIYEQYF. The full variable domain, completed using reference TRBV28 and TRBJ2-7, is DVKVTQSSRYLVKRTGEKVFLECVQDMDHENMFWYRQDPGLGLRLIYFSYDVKMKEKGDIPEGYSVSREKKERFSLILESASTNQTSMYLCASSSIAGAIYEQYFGPGTRLTVT.

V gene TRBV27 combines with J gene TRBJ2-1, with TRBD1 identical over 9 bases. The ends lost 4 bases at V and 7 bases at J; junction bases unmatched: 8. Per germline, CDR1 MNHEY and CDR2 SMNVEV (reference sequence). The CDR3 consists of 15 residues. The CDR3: CASSYRDRDGNEQFF. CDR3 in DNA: TGTGCCAGCAGTTACCGGGACAGGGATGGAAATGAGCAGTTCTTC.

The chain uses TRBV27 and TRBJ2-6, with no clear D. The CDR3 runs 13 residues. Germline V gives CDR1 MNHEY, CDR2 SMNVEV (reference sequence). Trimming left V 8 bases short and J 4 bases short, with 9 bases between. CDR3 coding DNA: TGTGCCAGCTGCCTAAGAGGGGCCAACGTCCTGACTTTC. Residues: CASCLRGANVLTF.

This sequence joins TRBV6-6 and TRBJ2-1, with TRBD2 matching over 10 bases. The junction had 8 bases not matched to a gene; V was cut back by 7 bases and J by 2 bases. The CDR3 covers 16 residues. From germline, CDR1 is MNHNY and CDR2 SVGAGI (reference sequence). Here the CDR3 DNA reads TGTGCCAGCACCGGGGGAGCGGGAGGGCCCTACAATGAGCAGTTCTTC. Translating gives CASTGGAGGPYNEQFF.

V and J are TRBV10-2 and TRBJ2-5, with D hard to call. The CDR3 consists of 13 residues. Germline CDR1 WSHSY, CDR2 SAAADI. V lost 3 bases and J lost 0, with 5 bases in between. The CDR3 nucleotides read TGCGCCAGCAGTGACCGCAACCAAGAGACCCAGTACTTC. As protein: CASSDRNQETQYF.

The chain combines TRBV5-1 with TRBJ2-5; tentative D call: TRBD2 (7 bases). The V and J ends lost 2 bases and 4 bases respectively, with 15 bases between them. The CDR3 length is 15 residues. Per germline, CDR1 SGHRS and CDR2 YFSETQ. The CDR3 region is CASSFRGGGRETQYF. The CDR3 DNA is TGCGCCAGCAGCTTCCGTGGGGGGGGGCGAGAGACCCAGTACTTC.

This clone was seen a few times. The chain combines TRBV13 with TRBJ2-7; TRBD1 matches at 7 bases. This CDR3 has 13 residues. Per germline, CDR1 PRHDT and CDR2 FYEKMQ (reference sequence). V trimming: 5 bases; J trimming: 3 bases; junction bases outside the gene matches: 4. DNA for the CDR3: TGTGCCAGCAGCATGGGACAGATCTACGAGCAGTACTTC. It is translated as CASSMGQIYEQYF.

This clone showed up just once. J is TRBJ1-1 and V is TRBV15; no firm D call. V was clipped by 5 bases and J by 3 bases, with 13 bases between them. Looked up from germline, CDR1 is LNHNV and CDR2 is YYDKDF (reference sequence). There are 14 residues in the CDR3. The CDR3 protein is CATSSRDADTEAFF. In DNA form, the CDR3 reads TGTGCCACCAGCTCCCGGGATGCAGACACTGAAGCTTTCTTT. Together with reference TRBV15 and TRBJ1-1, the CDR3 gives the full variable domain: DAMVIQNPRYQVTQFGKPVTLSCSQTLNHNVMYWYQQKSSQAPKLLFHYYDKDFNNEADTPDNFQSRRPNTSFCFLDIRSPGLGDTAMYLCATSSRDADTEAFFGQGTRLTVV.

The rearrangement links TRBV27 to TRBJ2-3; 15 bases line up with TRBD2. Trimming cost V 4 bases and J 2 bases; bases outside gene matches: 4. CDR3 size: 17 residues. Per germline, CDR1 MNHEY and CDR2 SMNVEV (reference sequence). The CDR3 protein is CASSSGLAGGPTDTQYF. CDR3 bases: TGTGCCAGCAGTTCGGGACTAGCGGGAGGACCCACAGATACGCAGTATTTT.

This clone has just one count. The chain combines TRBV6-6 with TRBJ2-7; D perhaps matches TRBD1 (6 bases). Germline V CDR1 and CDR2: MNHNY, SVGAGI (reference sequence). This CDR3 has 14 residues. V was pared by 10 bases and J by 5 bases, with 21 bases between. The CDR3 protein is CATNRESGPDEQYF. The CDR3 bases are TGTGCCACAAACAGGGAATCAGGTCCGGACGAGCAGTACTTC.

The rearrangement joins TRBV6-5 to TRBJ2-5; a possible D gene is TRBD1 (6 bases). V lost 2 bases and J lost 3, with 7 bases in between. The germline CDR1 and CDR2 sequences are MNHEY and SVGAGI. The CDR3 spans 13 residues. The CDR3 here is CASSYGGEETQYF. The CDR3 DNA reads TGTGCCAGCAGTTACGGGGGCGAAGAGACCCAGTACTTC.

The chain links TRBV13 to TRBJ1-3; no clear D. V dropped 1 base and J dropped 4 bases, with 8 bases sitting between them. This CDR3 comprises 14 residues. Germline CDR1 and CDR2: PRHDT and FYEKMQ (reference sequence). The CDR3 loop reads CASSLEGSGNTIYF. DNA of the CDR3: TGTGCCAGCAGCTTAGAAGGATCCGGAAACACCATATATTTT.

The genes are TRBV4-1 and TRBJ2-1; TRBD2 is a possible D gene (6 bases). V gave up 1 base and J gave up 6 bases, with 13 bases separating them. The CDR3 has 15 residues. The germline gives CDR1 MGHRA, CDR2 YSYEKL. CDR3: CASSQGELAFNEQFF. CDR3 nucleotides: TGCGCCAGCAGCCAAGGGGAACTAGCTTTCAATGAGCAGTTCTTC.

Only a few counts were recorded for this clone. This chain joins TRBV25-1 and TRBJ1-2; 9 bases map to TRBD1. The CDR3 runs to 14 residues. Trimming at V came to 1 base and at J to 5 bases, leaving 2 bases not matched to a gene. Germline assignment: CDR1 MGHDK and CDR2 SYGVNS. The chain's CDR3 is CASSEWDRVYGYTF. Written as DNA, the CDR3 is TGTGCCAGCAGTGAATGGGACAGGGTTTATGGCTACACCTTC.

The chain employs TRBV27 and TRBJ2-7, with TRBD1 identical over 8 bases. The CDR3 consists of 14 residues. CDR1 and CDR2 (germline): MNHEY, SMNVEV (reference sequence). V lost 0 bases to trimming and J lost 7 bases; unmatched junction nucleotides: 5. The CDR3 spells CASSLSRTGKEQYF. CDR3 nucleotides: TGTGCCAGCAGTTTATCCAGGACAGGGAAAGAGCAGTACTTC.

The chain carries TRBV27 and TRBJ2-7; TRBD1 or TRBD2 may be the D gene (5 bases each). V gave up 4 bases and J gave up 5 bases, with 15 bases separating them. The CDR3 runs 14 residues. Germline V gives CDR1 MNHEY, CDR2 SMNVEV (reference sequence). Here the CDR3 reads CASSSSGTIDEQYF. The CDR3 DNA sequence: TGTGCCAGCAGTTCCTCGGGGACGATCGACGAGCAGTACTTC.

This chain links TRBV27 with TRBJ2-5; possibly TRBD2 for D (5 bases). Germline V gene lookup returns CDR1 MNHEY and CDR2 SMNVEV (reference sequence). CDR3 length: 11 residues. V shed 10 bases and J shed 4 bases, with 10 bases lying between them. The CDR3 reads CAIRRGETQYF. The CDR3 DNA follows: TGTGCCATACGCCGGGGAGAGACCCAGTACTTC.

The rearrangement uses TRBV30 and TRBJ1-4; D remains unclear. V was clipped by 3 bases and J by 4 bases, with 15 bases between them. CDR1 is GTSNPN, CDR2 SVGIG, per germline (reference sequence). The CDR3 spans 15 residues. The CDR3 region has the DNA TGTGCCTGGAGCGCCGTGGGGTCCCTTAATGAAAAACTGTTTTTT. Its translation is CAWSAVGSLNEKLFF. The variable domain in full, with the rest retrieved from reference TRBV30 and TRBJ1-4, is SQTIHQWPATLVQPVGSPLSLECTVEGTSNPNLYWYRQAAGRGLQLLFYSVGIGQISSEVPQNLSASRPQDRQFILSSKKLLLSDSGFYLCAWSAVGSLNEKLFFGSGTQLSVL.

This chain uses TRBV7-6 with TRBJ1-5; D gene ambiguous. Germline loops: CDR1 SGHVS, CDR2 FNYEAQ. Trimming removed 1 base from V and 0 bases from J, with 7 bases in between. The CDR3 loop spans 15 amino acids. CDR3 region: CASSLGRHSNQPQHF. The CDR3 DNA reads TGTGCCAGCAGCTTAGGACGGCATAGCAATCAGCCCCAGCATTTT. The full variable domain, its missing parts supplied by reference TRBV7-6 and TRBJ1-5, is GAGVSQSPRYKVTKRGQDVALRCDPISGHVSLYWYRQALGQGPEFLTYFNYEAQQDKSGLPNDRFSAERPEGSISTLTIQRTEQRDSAMYRCASSLGRHSNQPQHFGDGTRLSIL.

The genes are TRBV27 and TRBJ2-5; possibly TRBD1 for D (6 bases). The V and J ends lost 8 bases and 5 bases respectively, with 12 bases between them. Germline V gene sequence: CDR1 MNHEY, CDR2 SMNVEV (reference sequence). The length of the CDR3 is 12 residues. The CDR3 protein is CASGQSGETQYF. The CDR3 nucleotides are TGTGCCAGCGGACAGTCGGGCGAGACCCAGTACTTC.

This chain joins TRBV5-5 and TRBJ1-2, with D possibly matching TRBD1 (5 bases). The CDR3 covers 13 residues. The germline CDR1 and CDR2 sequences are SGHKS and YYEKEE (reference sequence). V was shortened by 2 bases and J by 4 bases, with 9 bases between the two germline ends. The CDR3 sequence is CASSFRDFYGYTF. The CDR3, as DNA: TGTGCCAGCAGCTTCCGGGACTTCTATGGCTACACCTTC.

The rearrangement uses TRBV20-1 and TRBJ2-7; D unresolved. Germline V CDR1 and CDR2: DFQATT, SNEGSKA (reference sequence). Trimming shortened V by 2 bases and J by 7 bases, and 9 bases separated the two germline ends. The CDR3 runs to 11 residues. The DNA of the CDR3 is TGCAGTGCTAGACCCGGTTTTGAGCAGTACTTC. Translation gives CSARPGFEQYF.

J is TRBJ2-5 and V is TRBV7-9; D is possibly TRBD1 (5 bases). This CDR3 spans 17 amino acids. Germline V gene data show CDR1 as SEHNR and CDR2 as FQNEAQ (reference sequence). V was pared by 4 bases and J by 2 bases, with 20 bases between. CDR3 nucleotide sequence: TGTGCCAGCAGCTCGGTCTCAGGGTTCTCCGGACAAGAGACCCAGTACTTC. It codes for CASSSVSGFSGQETQYF. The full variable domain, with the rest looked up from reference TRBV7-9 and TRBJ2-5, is DTGVSQNPRHKITKRGQNVTFRCDPISEHNRLYWYRQTLGQGPEFLTYFQNEAQLEKSRLLSDRFSAERPKGSFSTLEIQRTEQGDSAMYLCASSSVSGFSGQETQYFGPGTRLLVL.

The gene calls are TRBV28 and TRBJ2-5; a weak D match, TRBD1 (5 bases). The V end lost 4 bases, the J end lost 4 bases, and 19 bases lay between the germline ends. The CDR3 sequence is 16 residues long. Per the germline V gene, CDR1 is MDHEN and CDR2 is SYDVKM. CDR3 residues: CASSSGTQAYSETQYF. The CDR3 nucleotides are TGTGCCAGCAGTTCCGGTACACAGGCCTATTCAGAGACCCAGTACTTC. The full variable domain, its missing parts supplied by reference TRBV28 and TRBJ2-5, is DVKVTQSSRYLVKRTGEKVFLECVQDMDHENMFWYRQDPGLGLRLIYFSYDVKMKEKGDIPEGYSVSREKKERFSLILESASTNQTSMYLCASSSGTQAYSETQYFGPGTRLLVL.